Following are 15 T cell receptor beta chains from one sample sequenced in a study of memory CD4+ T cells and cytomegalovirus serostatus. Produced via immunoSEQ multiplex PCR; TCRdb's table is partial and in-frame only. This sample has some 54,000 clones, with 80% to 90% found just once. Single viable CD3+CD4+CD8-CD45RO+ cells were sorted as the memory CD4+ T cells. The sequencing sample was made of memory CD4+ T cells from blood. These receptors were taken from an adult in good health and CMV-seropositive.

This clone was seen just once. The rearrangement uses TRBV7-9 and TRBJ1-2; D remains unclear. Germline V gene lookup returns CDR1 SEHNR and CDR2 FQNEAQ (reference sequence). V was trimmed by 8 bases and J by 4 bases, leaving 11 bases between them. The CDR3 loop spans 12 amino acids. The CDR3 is CASETGGYGYTF. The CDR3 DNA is TGTGCCAGCGAAACCGGCGGCTATGGCTACACCTTC.

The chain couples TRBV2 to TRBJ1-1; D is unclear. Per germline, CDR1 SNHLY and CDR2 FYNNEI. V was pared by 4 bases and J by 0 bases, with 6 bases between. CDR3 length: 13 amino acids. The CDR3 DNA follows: TGTGCCAGCAGTGCTCGCATGAACACTGAAGCTTTCTTT. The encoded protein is CASSARMNTEAFF.

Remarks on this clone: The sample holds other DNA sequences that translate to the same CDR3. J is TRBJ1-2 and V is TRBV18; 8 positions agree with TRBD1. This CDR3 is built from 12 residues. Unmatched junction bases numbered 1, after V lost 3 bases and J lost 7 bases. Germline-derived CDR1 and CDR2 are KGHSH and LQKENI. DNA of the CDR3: TGTGCCAGCTCACCGGACAGGGCTGGCTACACCTTC. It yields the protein CASSPDRAGYTF.

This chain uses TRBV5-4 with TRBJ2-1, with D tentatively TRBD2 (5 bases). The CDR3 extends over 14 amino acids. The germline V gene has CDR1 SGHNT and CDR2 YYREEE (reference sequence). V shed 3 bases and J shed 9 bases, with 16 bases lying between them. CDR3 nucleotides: TGTGCCAGCAGCTGGGGAGCGGAGCCAATTGAGCAGTTCTTC. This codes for CASSWGAEPIEQFF.

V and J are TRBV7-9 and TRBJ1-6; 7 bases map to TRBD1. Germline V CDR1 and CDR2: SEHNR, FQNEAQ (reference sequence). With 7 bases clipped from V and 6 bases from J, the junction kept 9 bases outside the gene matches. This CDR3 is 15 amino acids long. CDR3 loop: CASTLRDSANSPLHF. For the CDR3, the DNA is TGTGCCAGCACTCTCCGGGACAGTGCTAATTCACCCCTCCACTTT. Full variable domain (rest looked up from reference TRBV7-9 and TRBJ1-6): DTGVSQNPRHKITKRGQNVTFRCDPISEHNRLYWYRQTLGQGPEFLTYFQNEAQLEKSRLLSDRFSAERPKGSFSTLEIQRTEQGDSAMYLCASTLRDSANSPLHFGNGTRLTVT.

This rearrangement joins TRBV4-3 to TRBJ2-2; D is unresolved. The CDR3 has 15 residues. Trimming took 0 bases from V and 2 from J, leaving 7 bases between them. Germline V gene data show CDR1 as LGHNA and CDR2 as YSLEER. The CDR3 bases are TGCGCCAGCAGCCAAGATAGTAGTAACACCGGGGAGCTGTTTTTT. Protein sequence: CASSQDSSNTGELFF.

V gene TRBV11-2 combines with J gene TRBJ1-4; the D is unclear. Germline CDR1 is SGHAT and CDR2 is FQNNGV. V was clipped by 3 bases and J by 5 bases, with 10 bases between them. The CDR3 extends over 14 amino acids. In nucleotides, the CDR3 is TGTGCCAGCAGCTTTAACGGACCAAATGAAAAACTGTTTTTT. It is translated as CASSFNGPNEKLFF.

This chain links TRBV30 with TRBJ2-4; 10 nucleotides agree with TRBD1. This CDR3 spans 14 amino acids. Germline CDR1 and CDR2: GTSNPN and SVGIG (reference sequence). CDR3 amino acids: CAAGTGANKNIQYF. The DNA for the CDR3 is TGTGCTGCCGGGACAGGGGCTAATAAAAACATTCAGTACTTC.

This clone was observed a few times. The CDR3 protein is CASSYSGAFNQPQHF. CDR3 DNA: TGTGCCAGCAGTTATTCCGGGGCCTTTAATCAGCCCCAGCATTTT. The rearrangement joins TRBV28 to TRBJ1-5; a weak D match, TRBD1 (5 bases). The V and J ends lost 4 bases and 4 bases respectively, with 14 bases between them. This CDR3 region has 15 residues. In germline, CDR1 is MDHEN, CDR2 SYDVKM.

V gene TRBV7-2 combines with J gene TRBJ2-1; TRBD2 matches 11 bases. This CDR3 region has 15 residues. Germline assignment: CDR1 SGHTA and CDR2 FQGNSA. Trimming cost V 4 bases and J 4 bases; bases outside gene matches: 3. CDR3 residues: CASSSGLAGYNEQFF. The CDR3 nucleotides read TGTGCCAGCAGCTCTGGACTAGCGGGTTACAATGAGCAGTTCTTC.

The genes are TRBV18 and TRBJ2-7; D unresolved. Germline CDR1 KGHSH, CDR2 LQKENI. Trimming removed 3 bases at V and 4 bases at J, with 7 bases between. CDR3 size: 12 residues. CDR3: CASSPAEYEQYF. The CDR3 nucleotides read TGTGCCAGCTCACCGGCTGAATACGAGCAGTACTTC.

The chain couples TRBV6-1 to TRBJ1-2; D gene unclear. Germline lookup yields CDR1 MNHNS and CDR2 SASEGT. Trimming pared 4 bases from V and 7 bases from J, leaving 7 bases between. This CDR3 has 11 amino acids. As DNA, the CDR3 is TGTGCCAGCAGTGCCGAGGTTGGCTACACCTTC. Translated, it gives CASSAEVGYTF.

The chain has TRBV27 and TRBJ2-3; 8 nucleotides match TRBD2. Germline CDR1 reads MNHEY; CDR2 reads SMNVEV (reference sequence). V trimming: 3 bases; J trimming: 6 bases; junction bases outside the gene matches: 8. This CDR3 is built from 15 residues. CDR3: CASSLNGGARDTQYF. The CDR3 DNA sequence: TGTGCCAGCAGTTTGAACGGGGGGGCCAGGGATACGCAGTATTTT.

CDR3 loop: CASSFSQGRTGELFF. In DNA form, the CDR3 reads TGTGCCAGCAGCTTCAGCCAGGGCCGCACCGGGGAGCTGTTTTTT. This rearrangement joins TRBV7-9 to TRBJ2-2, with D possibly being TRBD1 (5 bases). V dropped 3 bases and J dropped 4 bases, with 12 bases sitting between them. CDR1 and CDR2 from the germline V gene are SEHNR and FQNEAQ (reference sequence). This CDR3 has 15 amino acids.

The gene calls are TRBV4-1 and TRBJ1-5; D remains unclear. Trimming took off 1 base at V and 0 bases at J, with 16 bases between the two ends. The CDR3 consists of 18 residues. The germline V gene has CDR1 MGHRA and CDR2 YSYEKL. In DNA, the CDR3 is TGCGCCAGCAGCCAAGGTCTCTTTGGGTTTTATAGCAATCAGCCCCAGCATTTT. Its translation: CASSQGLFGFYSNQPQHF.